Listed here is a single TCR beta chain. What it binds is unknown. The CDR3 length is 13 residues. Germline V gene data show CDR1 as KGHSH and CDR2 as LQKENI. TCRdb re-called the 5' RACE reads and gives one entry per CDR3 protein, without DNA. The ten top clones account for about 8%, within a sample of some 200,000 distinct CDR3 sequences. This sample was included in a study of monozygotic twins with inflammatory bowel disease. Study-level results: Neither one strong signal nor one clonotype associated with IBD was supported. Twins with IBD were found to have lower TCRbeta diversity (inverse Simpson) than healthy co-twins. Treatment differences in immunosuppression may have added variability to the repertoires of patients.

This sequence joins TRBV18 and TRBJ2-7; TCRdb returns TRBD1, unconfirmable since there is no DNA. The origin of this receptor is a human donor with ulcerative colitis or Crohn's disease, or a healthy co-twin of an affected twin (not recorded which). Sequencing was performed on blood. CDR3: CASSRDQSYEQYF.